Listed below are T cell receptor beta chains from one sample, sequenced in a study of shared clonotypes between healthy human individuals. Profiling relied on immunoSEQ multiplex PCR, and the TCRdb table lists in-frame clones only, not all of them. The profile shows about 1 million clones, about 70% of them singletons. The sample was memory CD4+ T cells sorted from blood. These receptors all come from a man aged 18 to 29 in good health. CDR3s include the opening cysteine and the closing phenylalanine or tryptophan. A D gene is named only where the DNA matches it firmly. Size tells how often a clone was seen (once, few, many) or the class of an expanded clone, and some rows leave it out.

>TRBV28|TRBD1|TRBJ2-7|many
CASSWTGPYEQYF
TGTGCCAGCAGTTGGACAGGTCCCTACGAGCAGTACTTC
>TRBV30|NA|TRBJ1-1|NA
CAWSNGGNTEAFF
TGTGCCTGGAGTAACGGAGGGAACACTGAAGCTTTCTTT
>TRBV18|NA|TRBJ2-1|NA
CASSPPSRGSEQFF
TGTGCCAGCTCACCACCCTCCCGTGGAAGTGAGCAGTTCTTC
>TRBV29-1|NA|TRBJ2-3|NA
CSVDKPGQTQYF
TGCAGCGTTGATAAACCCGGTCAAACGCAGTATTTT
>TRBV7-2|NA|TRBJ2-2|NA
CASSLKQTTGELFF
TGTGCCAGCAGCTTAAAACAGACTACCGGGGAGCTGTTTTTT
>TRBV27|NA|TRBJ2-3|many
CASSSPGRATDTQYF
TGTGCCAGCAGTTCCCCCGGCAGGGCAACAGATACGCAGTATTTT
>TRBV28|NA|TRBJ2-5|NA
CASSRGEAETQYF
TGTGCCAGCAGTCGAGGGGAGGCAGAGACCCAGTACTTC
>TRBV19|TRBD2|TRBJ2-3|NA
CASSTSGGSGDTQYF
TGTGCCAGTAGTACTAGCGGGGGGAGTGGGGATACGCAGTATTTT
>TRBV18|NA|TRBJ1-5|few
CASSSQGDNQPQHF
TGTGCCAGCTCATCGCAAGGGGACAATCAGCCCCAGCATTTT
>TRBV7-9|NA|TRBJ2-3|many
CASSPSTRTDTQYF
TGTGCCAGCAGCCCCTCTACTCGCACAGATACGCAGTATTTT
>TRBV7-2|NA|TRBJ2-7|NA
CASSQGGGRGGYEQYF
TGTGCCAGCAGCCAAGGTGGGGGCCGGGGAGGGTACGAGCAGTACTTC
>TRBV6-6|TRBD2|TRBJ2-1|NA
CASSSGLAQLHNEQFF
TGTGCCAGCAGTTCGGGACTAGCGCAACTACACAATGAGCAGTTCTTC
>TRBV27|TRBD1|TRBJ1-2|many
CASSLSEGRGRRGYTF
TGTGCCAGCAGTTTATCGGAAGGCAGGGGGCGGAGAGGCTACACCTTC
>TRBV27|NA|TRBJ1-4|NA
CASGIGGVFEKLFF
TGTGCCAGCGGAATCGGGGGGGTGTTTGAAAAACTGTTTTTT
>TRBV6-1|TRBD1|TRBJ2-7|NA
CASREQTGGYEQYF
TGTGCCAGCAGAGAACAGACAGGGGGCTACGAGCAGTACTTC
>TRBV2|TRBD2|TRBJ2-3|NA
CASSEVPGGGLSDTQYF
TGTGCCAGCAGTGAAGTTCCTGGCGGGGGGTTATCAGATACGCAGTATTTT
>TRBV30|NA|TRBJ2-7|NA
CAWSGLNSYEQYF
TGTGCCTGGAGCGGACTAAATTCCTACGAGCAGTACTTC
>TRBV11-2|TRBD1|TRBJ2-7|NA
CASNTGTGPYEQYF
TGTGCCAGCAACACCGGGACAGGACCCTACGAGCAGTACTTC
>TRBV27|TRBD2|TRBJ2-3|NA
CASSPGLATSTDTQYF
TGTGCCAGCAGCCCAGGACTAGCGACAAGCACAGATACGCAGTATTTT
>TRBV28|TRBD1|TRBJ1-3|NA
CASTEQGAGGNTIYF
TGTGCCAGCACCGAACAGGGGGCCGGTGGAAACACCATATATTTT
>TRBV4-2|NA|TRBJ2-3|NA
CASSQDLGVETDTQYF
TGTGCCAGCAGCCAAGATCTAGGGGTTGAGACAGATACGCAGTATTTT
>TRBV5-1|TRBD1|TRBJ2-5|NA
CASSSPGTGDHLETQYF
TGCGCCAGCAGCTCCCCTGGGACAGGCGACCACCTGGAGACCCAGTACTTC
>TRBV7-3|NA|TRBJ2-5|NA
CASSFTPGGETQYF
TGTGCCAGCAGCTTCACCCCCGGCGGGGAGACCCAGTACTTC
>TRBV7-2|NA|TRBJ2-5|NA
CASGRRTQETQYF
TGTGCCAGCGGACGACGGACGCAAGAGACCCAGTACTTC
>TRBV13|TRBD1|TRBJ2-7|NA
CASSFGQGYEQYF
TGTGCCAGCAGCTTCGGACAGGGGTACGAGCAGTACTTC
>TRBV7-9|NA|TRBJ1-1|once
CASSSQQNTEAFF
TGTGCCAGCAGTTCACAGCAGAACACTGAAGCTTTCTTT
>TRBV5-1|TRBD2|TRBJ2-1|NA
CASSFSGGRVDEQFF
TGCGCCAGCAGCTTTAGCGGGGGACGGGTGGATGAGCAGTTCTTC
>TRBV7-9|NA|TRBJ1-2|NA
CASSYSRTGSNYGYTF
TGTGCCAGCAGCTACTCTAGGACGGGTTCTAACTATGGCTACACCTTC
>TRBV10-3|NA|TRBJ1-5|few
CAISDSQADSNQPQHF
TGTGCCATCAGTGACTCACAGGCGGATAGCAATCAGCCCCAGCATTTT
>TRBV2|NA|TRBJ2-1|NA
CASSGQRAYNEQFF
TGTGCCAGCAGTGGACAGAGAGCCTACAATGAGCAGTTCTTC
>TRBV10-3|NA|TRBJ2-7|once
CAISEGRGGYEQYF
TGTGCCATCAGTGAAGGTAGGGGAGGATACGAGCAGTACTTC
>TRBV4-1|NA|TRBJ1-4|few
CASSQGETGRSSGKLFF
TGCGCCAGCAGCCAAGGAGAAACAGGGAGATCCTCAGGAAAACTGTTTTTT
>TRBV5-1|TRBD2|TRBJ2-3|NA
CASSLPSSGGDTDTQYF
TGCGCCAGCAGCTTGCCTAGTAGCGGGGGAGACACAGATACGCAGTATTTT
>TRBV5-1|NA|TRBJ2-5|NA
CASSTGPDETQYF
TGCGCCAGCAGCACCGGACCCGATGAGACCCAGTACTTC
>TRBV29-1|TRBD1|TRBJ2-7|few
CSVERQGVYEQYF
TGCAGCGTTGAACGGCAGGGGGTCTACGAGCAGTACTTC
>TRBV6-5|TRBD1|TRBJ2-2|few
CATLPRDRTGELFF
TGTGCCACCCTACCCCGGGACAGGACCGGGGAGCTGTTTTTT
>TRBV19|TRBD1|TRBJ1-6|NA
CASSRQGGDSPLHF
TGTGCCAGTAGTAGACAGGGTGGAGATTCACCCCTCCACTTT
>TRBV10-3|TRBD2|TRBJ2-5|NA
CATSGGVQETQYF
TGTGCCACTAGCGGGGGGGTACAAGAGACCCAGTACTTC
>TRBV4-1|NA|TRBJ2-7|NA
CASSQDLAPYEQYF
TGCGCCAGCAGCCAAGATCTGGCACCCTACGAGCAGTACTTC
>TRBV28|NA|TRBJ2-1|NA
CASSSRAPYNEQFF
TGTGCCAGCAGTTCAAGGGCCCCCTACAATGAGCAGTTCTTC
>TRBV28|NA|TRBJ1-5|NA
CASSLRQNHQPQHF
TGTGCCAGCAGTTTAAGACAGAACCATCAGCCCCAGCATTTT
>TRBV5-1|NA|TRBJ1-1|NA
CASSLGLDTNTEAFF
TGCGCCAGCAGCTTGGGCCTAGACACGAACACTGAAGCTTTCTTT